Reported below is one T cell receptor (beta chain). Antigen: not known. These data originate in a study of OX40 agonist ivuxolimab in advanced cancers. Study at large: Every 2 weeks, ivuxolimab was infused into the patients intravenously at between 0.01 and 10 mg/kg. Each dose-escalation patient presented with hepatocellular carcinoma, melanoma, renal cell or head and neck cancer.

The CDR3 has 14 residues. The germline V gene has CDR1 SGHRS and CDR2 YFSETQ. The germline V and J ends were trimmed by 0 bases and 9 bases, with 13 bases remaining between them. Clones were read by immunoSEQ multiplex PCR, and TCRdb kept only the in-frame ones, dropping some. The sample has about 74,000 clones; 84% are singletons. Study conclusions and caveats: Among the lowest peripheral clonal expansion occurred in 0.1-3.0 mg/kg partial responders. Normalized T-cell clonal expansion was also low in a subset of nonresponders.

V usage is TRBV5-1 and J usage is TRBJ1-5; D not certain. Source: CD4+ or CD8+ T cells sorted from blood, taken in a trial of the OX40 agonist ivuxolimab. The origin of this receptor is an adult with an advanced solid tumor such as melanoma, head and neck, liver or kidney cancer. CDR3 in amino acids: CASSLGQSNSPQHF. The CDR3, as DNA: TGCGCCAGCAGCTTGGGGCAGTCAAATTCGCCCCAGCATTTT.